Following are 20 T cell receptor beta chains from one sample sequenced in a study of blood T cell repertoires in COVID-19. The data were produced by immunoSEQ multiplex PCR, yet TCRdb's version contains in-frame clones alone and is incomplete. The data show 150,000 to 200,000 clones, with around 92% seen just once and 4.8% held by the top ten. Sequencing was done on a sample of peripheral blood. Receptors were obtained from a man aged 30 to 45 with COVID-19, enrolled during active disease.

This chain links TRBV19 with TRBJ2-7; the D gene is possibly TRBD1 (5 bases). Germline lookup yields CDR1 LNHDA and CDR2 SQIVND (reference sequence). The CDR3 covers 14 residues. V lost 1 base and J 5 bases, leaving 12 bases between the germline ends. The CDR3 nucleotides read TGTGCCAGTAGTATAGTAGGGGTGTACCACGAGCAGTACTTC. This translates into CASSIVGVYHEQYF. The entire variable domain, with the rest obtained from reference TRBV19 and TRBJ2-7, is as follows: DGGITQSPKYLFRKEGQNVTLSCEQNLNHDAMYWYRQDPGQGLRLIYYSQIVNDFQKGDIAEGYSVSREKKESFPLTVTSAQKNPTAFYLCASSIVGVYHEQYFGPGTRLTVT.

The chain couples TRBV6-2 or TRBV6-3 to TRBJ1-2, with TRBD1 matching 8 bases. V lost 2 bases and J lost 8; bases outside the gene matches: 7. The CDR3 loop spans 14 amino acids. Germline V lookup: CDR1 MNHEY, CDR2 SVGEGT. The CDR3 sequence: CASSYGVAGGGYTF. In DNA, the CDR3 is TGTGCCAGCAGTTACGGTGTCGCAGGGGGCGGCTACACCTTC.

V gene TRBV5-1 combines with J gene TRBJ1-2, with D unresolved. CDR3 size: 15 residues. Germline CDR1 SGHRS, CDR2 YFSETQ. V shed 4 bases and J shed 4 bases, with 17 bases lying between them. The CDR3 DNA reads TGCGCCAGCAGCGAGAGAGCCGGCGGGATCTATGGCTACACCTTC. Translated, it gives CASSERAGGIYGYTF.

This rearrangement joins TRBV7-3 to TRBJ2-1; TRBD1 agrees at 9 bases. Germline V gives CDR1 SGHTA, CDR2 FQGTGA. CDR3 length: 17 residues. V shed 5 bases and J 10 bases; nucleotides not matched to a gene: 18. CDR3 sequence (DNA): TGTGCCAGCAGCACCCTGGAGGGGACAGGGACTACAGGCGAGCAGTTCTTC. The encoded protein is CASSTLEGTGTTGEQFF.

This chain links TRBV9 with TRBJ2-1, with 9 bases lining up with TRBD2. V dropped 4 bases and J dropped 4; count of bases not matched to a gene: 9. The CDR3 spans 16 residues. The V gene's germline CDR1 is SGDLS and CDR2 YYNGEE. CDR3 DNA: TGTGCCAGCAGCCCCCGGACTAGCGACCGGTACAATGAGCAGTTCTTC. Translated, it gives CASSPRTSDRYNEQFF.

The chain employs TRBV5-4 and TRBJ1-2, with D maybe TRBD1 (5 bases). CDR3 length: 14 amino acids. The V end lost 0 bases, the J end lost 3 bases, and 9 bases lay between the germline ends. Germline V CDR1 and CDR2: SGHNT, YYREEE (reference sequence). CDR3 in amino acids: CASSLEGSHYGYTF. CDR3 nucleotides: TGTGCCAGCAGCTTGGAGGGGTCCCACTATGGCTACACCTTC.

This chain connects TRBV10-2 to TRBJ1-5; D is undetermined. The germline CDR1 and CDR2 sequences are WSHSY and SAAADI. V shed 6 bases and J shed 0 bases, with 9 bases lying between them. This CDR3 comprises 14 residues. The CDR3 bases are TGCGCCAGCAGACCAGTGTATAGCAATCAGCCCCAGCATTTT. Its translation: CASRPVYSNQPQHF.

In this sample, this clone turned up a few times. This chain joins TRBV19 and TRBJ1-1; TRBD1 agrees at 7 bases. The V gene end was trimmed by 5 bases and the J gene end by 3 bases; junction bases not matched to a gene: 9. The CDR3 length is 15 residues. Germline-derived CDR1 and CDR2 are LNHDA and SQIVND (reference sequence). The chain's CDR3 is CASSPYRDSDTEAFF. The CDR3 nucleotides read TGTGCCAGTAGTCCTTACCGGGACAGCGACACTGAAGCTTTCTTT.

The chain couples TRBV19 to TRBJ1-1, with D maybe TRBD1 (5 bases). The CDR3 runs 14 residues. V gave up 8 bases and J gave up 0 bases, with 13 bases separating them. Germline V gene sequence: CDR1 LNHDA, CDR2 SQIVND (reference sequence). This CDR3 reads CASEEGQLNTEAFF. The CDR3 bases are TGTGCCAGTGAGGAGGGGCAATTGAACACTGAAGCTTTCTTT.

The genes are TRBV6-5 and TRBJ2-4; 8 nucleotides line up with TRBD1. Germline trimming cut 0 bases from V and 7 bases from J; bases unmatched to any gene: 5. The germline gives CDR1 MNHEY, CDR2 SVGAGI. This CDR3 is built from 15 residues. CDR3 bases: TGTGCCAGCAGTTACTCCGGGACAGGTTGGAACATTCAGTACTTC. Its protein product is CASSYSGTGWNIQYF.

This clone has a single count. V gene TRBV9 combines with J gene TRBJ1-1; D may be TRBD1 (5 bases). The germline CDR1 and CDR2 sequences are SGDLS and YYNGEE. Trimming cost V 4 bases and J 12 bases, with 31 bases left between them. This CDR3 has 17 residues. CDR3 coding DNA: TGTGCCAGCAGCTCCTCATCTAGTTTAGGGGCTAGAATTGGAACTTTCTTT. It codes for CASSSSSSLGARIGTFF.

The chain carries TRBV4-1 and TRBJ2-3; TRBD2 matches 13 bases. Germline V CDR1 and CDR2: MGHRA, YSYEKL. The CDR3 is 21 amino acids. V shed 1 base and J 3 bases; nucleotides not matched to a gene: 16. CDR3 in DNA: TGCGCCAGCAGCCAAGTTTCATTGGAACTAGCGGGAGGGCCAGGGACAGATACGCAGTATTTT. This gives the protein CASSQVSLELAGGPGTDTQYF.

V gene TRBV3-1 (or the pseudogene TRBV3-2) combines with J gene TRBJ1-5; unclear D gene. Germline V gene data show CDR1 as LGHDT and CDR2 as YNNKEL (reference sequence). Trimming cost V 1 base and J 3 bases, with 7 bases left between them. The CDR3 length is 14 residues. The CDR3 coding sequence is TGTGCCAGCAGCCAAGGGCAGTTCAATCAGCCCCAGCATTTT. Its translation is CASSQGQFNQPQHF.

V gene TRBV5-1 combines with J gene TRBJ2-7, with TRBD2 matching 8 bases. From germline, CDR1 is SGHRS and CDR2 YFSETQ. The CDR3 consists of 14 residues. V lost 4 bases and J lost 6; bases outside the gene matches: 9. The CDR3 sequence: CASSATSGGLEQYF. As DNA, the CDR3 is TGCGCCAGCAGCGCGACAAGCGGGGGCCTCGAGCAGTACTTC. Full variable domain (missing parts from reference TRBV5-1 and TRBJ2-7): KAGVTQTPRYLIKTRGQQVTLSCSPISGHRSVSWYQQTPGQGLQFLFEYFSETQRNKGNFPGRFSGRQFSNSRSEMNVSTLELGDSALYLCASSATSGGLEQYFGPGTRLTVT.

This clone was seen a single time. At one end, the junction sequence differs from germline, possibly due to a read error. This sample also contains other DNA sequences that code for the same CDR3. V usage is TRBV6-2 or TRBV6-3 and J usage is TRBJ1-5, with D possibly TRBD1 on 5 matching bases. CDR1 is MNHEY and CDR2 is SVGEGT in the germline V gene. The CDR3 runs 16 residues. The CDR3 DNA reads as TGTGCCAGCAGCTCCCTACCGCAGGGTGGTTTAAAGCCTCAGCATTTT. Protein: CASSSLPQGGLKPQHF.

The CDR3 loop reads CAINQDRANQPQHF. The CDR3, as DNA: TGTGCCATCAACCAGGACAGGGCCAATCAGCCCCAGCATTTT. J is TRBJ1-5 and V is TRBV10-3, with TRBD1 matching 8 bases. The CDR3 totals 14 residues. Germline V CDR1 and CDR2: ENHRY, SYGVKD. V was clipped by 7 bases and J by 3 bases; unmatched bases: 5.

This chain connects TRBV11-1 to TRBJ1-1; the D is unclear. CDR3 length equals 14 residues. V was pared by 0 bases and J by 13 bases, with 18 bases between. Germline V gene data show CDR1 as SGHAT and CDR2 as FQDESV (reference sequence). This CDR3 reads CASSLAGRQVPVFF. For the CDR3, the DNA is TGTGCCAGCAGCTTAGCTGGTAGACAAGTCCCGGTTTTCTTT.

A few counts support this clone. This sequence joins TRBV9 and TRBJ1-2; TRBD1 matches 10 bases. The CDR3 contains 16 residues. J lost 8 bases, V lost 0 bases, and 10 bases had no gene match. Germline V lookup: CDR1 SGDLS, CDR2 YYNGEE. The CDR3, as DNA: TGTGCCAGCAGCGTAGGGGGGACAGGGGTTCCAGGAGGCTACACCTTC. Translated, it gives CASSVGGTGVPGGYTF.

This chain joins TRBV2 and TRBJ1-4, with 9 bases aligning to TRBD1. Germline V gene lookup returns CDR1 SNHLY and CDR2 FYNNEI. The trim removed 6 bases at V and 4 bases at J, leaving 3 bases unmatched. There are 14 residues in the CDR3. Written as DNA, the CDR3 is TGTGCCAGCAGATCGGACAGGGGTAATGAAAAACTGTTTTTT. This sequence encodes CASRSDRGNEKLFF.

This clone showed up just once. This rearrangement joins TRBV7-9 to TRBJ2-1; 9 nucleotides line up with TRBD2. The V and J ends lost 5 bases and 9 bases, in that order; junction bases with no gene match: 8. Germline V lookup: CDR1 SEHNR, CDR2 FQNEAQ (reference sequence). CDR3 length: 14 residues. CDR3 DNA sequence: TGTGCCAGCAGCCCTAGCGGGAATCTCGCTGAGCAGTTCTTC. It is translated as CASSPSGNLAEQFF.